This T cell receptor (beta chain) was found in a study of blood T cell repertoires in COVID-19. Study-wide context: Sites in the United States, Italy and Spain provided acute and convalescent COVID-19 samples. The cDNA or gDNA used as material had been derived from T cells, B-cell-depleted T cells, or PBMCs.

Original methodology: Reference gene primer amplification gave nucleated cell count estimates. Only in-frame clones appear in the TCRdb table, and some are missing; sequencing was by immunoSEQ multiplex PCR. The DNA gave D and trimming, while V, J and clone size come from that table. The sample contains around 200,000 clones, roughly four fifths of which appear only once. Germline trimming cut 0 bases from V and 2 bases from J; bases unmatched to any gene: 0. This CDR3 is 15 amino acids long. CDR1 KGHSH and CDR2 LQKENI come from the germline V gene. This receptor was taken from a human donor in a cohort sampled during active COVID-19. This chain connects TRBV18 to TRBJ2-7; 11 bases agree with TRBD2. Sequencing was carried out using peripheral blood. This CDR3 is CASSPPTSGAYEQYF. The CDR3 bases are TGTGCCAGCTCACCACCGACTAGCGGGGCCTACGAGCAGTACTTC. Filled out from reference TRBV18 and TRBJ2-7, the complete variable domain reads NAGVMQNPRHLVRRRGQEARLRCSPMKGHSHVYWYRQLPEEGLKFMVYLQKENIIDESGMPKERFSAEFPKEGPSILRIQQVVRGDSAAYFCASSPPTSGAYEQYFGPGTRLTVT.